A single sample gave rise to the 14 T cell receptor beta chains below, sequenced in a study of OX40 agonist ivuxolimab in advanced cancers. This table comes from immunoSEQ multiplex PCR, and its TCRdb copy is limited to in-frame clones, with some not included. The sample holds about 36,000 clones, roughly 77% seen once. Here the sequenced sample was CD4+ or CD8+ T cells sorted from blood, taken in a trial of the OX40 agonist ivuxolimab. Receptor source: an adult with an advanced solid tumor such as melanoma, head and neck, liver or kidney cancer.

This clone came up a few times. The genes are TRBV9 and TRBJ2-1; 9 positions agree with TRBD2. CDR3 length: 19 amino acids. Germline V gene data show CDR1 as SGDLS and CDR2 as YYNGEE. After removal of 4 bases from V and 4 bases from J, the junction contained 18 bases not matched to a gene. The CDR3 reads CASSPPDFRLAGKYNEQFF. DNA for the CDR3: TGTGCCAGCAGCCCCCCCGACTTCAGGCTAGCGGGGAAGTACAATGAGCAGTTCTTC. The whole variable domain, filled in from reference TRBV9 and TRBJ2-1, reads DSGVTQTPKHLITATGQRVTLRCSPRSGDLSVYWYQQSLDQGLQFLIQYYNGEERAKGNILERFSAQQFPDLHSELNLSSLELGDSALYFCASSPPDFRLAGKYNEQFFGPGTRLTVL.

This chain uses TRBV5-6 with TRBJ2-6, with a tentative D call TRBD2 (6 bases). Germline V gives CDR1 SGHDT, CDR2 YYEEEE. The V gene lost 4 bases and the J gene lost 0 bases, with 11 bases spanning the gap. This CDR3 is built from 16 residues. The CDR3 sequence is CASSAGTYSGANVLTF. The DNA of the CDR3 is TGTGCCAGCAGCGCCGGGACTTACTCTGGGGCCAACGTCCTGACTTTC.

The chain carries TRBV28 and TRBJ2-3; D might be TRBD2 (6 bases). The CDR3 covers 15 residues. Deletions cut 10 bases from V and 3 bases from J, with 20 bases between. CDR1 is MDHEN and CDR2 is SYDVKM in the germline V gene. The DNA of the CDR3 is TGTGCCACCCAACCGGCACTAGCCCGTACAGATACGCAGTATTTT. Amino acids: CATQPALARTDTQYF.

The CDR3 nucleotides read TGTGCCAGCAGCCAAGAGGCCGGATTTAATGAAAAACTGTTTTTT. Translating it yields CASSQEAGFNEKLFF. The rearrangement links TRBV14 to TRBJ1-4; D remains unclear. The CDR3 consists of 15 residues. V gave up 0 bases and J gave up 4 bases, with 9 bases separating them. Germline V gives CDR1 SGHDN, CDR2 FVKESK.

This chain uses TRBV5-1 with TRBJ1-3, with 7 nucleotides matching TRBD1. The germline V gene encodes CDR1 SGHRS and CDR2 YFSETQ. This CDR3 contains 14 residues. The V and J ends lost 4 bases and 2 bases, in that order; junction bases with no gene match: 3. Written as DNA, the CDR3 is TGCGCCAGCAGCGCCGGGACAGCTGGAAACACCATATATTTT. This sequence encodes CASSAGTAGNTIYF.

This chain's CDR3 is CASNTWGNEKLFF. CDR3 DNA: TGTGCCAGCAATACTTGGGGGAATGAAAAACTGTTTTTT. The chain recombines TRBV6-1 with TRBJ1-4, with TRBD1 as a possible D gene (5 bases). Per the germline V gene, CDR1 is MNHNS and CDR2 is SASEGT. Trimming stripped 7 bases from V and 5 bases from J, with 11 bases between. The CDR3 loop spans 13 amino acids.

The chain joins TRBV7-6 to TRBJ1-5, with no clear D. The CDR3 totals 14 residues. Germline V gene data show CDR1 as SGHVS and CDR2 as FNYEAQ. The V end was cut by 5 bases, the J end by 1 base, with 9 bases between. CDR3: CASSEFESNQPQHF. Written as DNA, the CDR3 is TGTGCCAGCAGCGAATTTGAGAGCAATCAGCCCCAGCATTTT.

The chain uses TRBV10-2 and TRBJ2-7; TRBD2 matches 11 bases. With V trimmed by 8 bases and J by 2 bases, 5 bases remained unmatched. CDR3 length: 14 amino acids. Germline-derived CDR1 and CDR2 are WSHSY and SAAADI. In DNA, the CDR3 is TGCGCCAGCTCGACTAGCGGGGCCCCCTACGAGCAGTACTTC. Translated: CASSTSGAPYEQYF.

V gene TRBV7-9 combines with J gene TRBJ2-5; 13 positions match TRBD2. The CDR3 has 14 residues. V lost 10 bases to trimming and J lost 3 bases; unmatched junction nucleotides: 5. Germline loops: CDR1 SEHNR, CDR2 FQNEAQ (reference sequence). The CDR3 sequence: CATRLAGGKETQYF. CDR3 nucleotide sequence: TGTGCCACTCGACTAGCGGGGGGAAAAGAGACCCAGTACTTC.

This chain joins TRBV28 and TRBJ2-7, with D possibly being TRBD2 (6 bases). Trimming shortened V by 3 bases and J by 1 base, and 10 bases separated the two germline ends. The CDR3 loop spans 14 amino acids. Germline values: CDR1 MDHEN, CDR2 SYDVKM. CDR3 DNA: TGTGCCAGCAGTTTTGCGGGGCCTTCCTACGAGCAGTACTTC. This codes for CASSFAGPSYEQYF.

CDR3 sequence reads: CASSIRAFNQPQHF. As DNA, the CDR3 is TGTGCCAGTAGTATTCGGGCTTTCAATCAGCCCCAGCATTTT. The V gene is TRBV19, the J gene TRBJ1-5; D is unclear. Germline CDR1 reads LNHDA; CDR2 reads SQIVND (reference sequence). V shed 3 bases and J shed 3 bases, with 9 bases lying between them. CDR3 size: 14 residues.

The DNA of the CDR3 is TGTGCCACCAGCGAGGGAGGGGCCGGGGAGCTGTTTTTT. It is translated as CATSEGGAGELFF. V gene TRBV15 combines with J gene TRBJ2-2; 7 bases line up with TRBD2. The length of the CDR3 is 13 residues. Germline lookup yields CDR1 LNHNV and CDR2 YYDKDF (reference sequence). Trimming cost V 5 bases and J 6 bases; bases outside gene matches: 3.

This sequence joins TRBV6-5 and TRBJ1-1; possibly TRBD1 for D (5 bases). V was cut by 6 bases and J by 7 bases, with 15 bases left in between. Germline lookup yields CDR1 MNHEY and CDR2 SVGAGI. CDR3 length: 13 amino acids. The CDR3 protein is CASSPQGSHEAFF. DNA of the CDR3: TGTGCCAGCAGCCCCCAGGGCAGCCATGAAGCTTTCTTT.

V is TRBV7-2 and J is TRBJ2-5, with D perhaps TRBD1 (6 bases). Germline V gene lookup returns CDR1 SGHTA and CDR2 FQGNSA. V was trimmed by 3 bases and J by 4 bases, leaving 9 bases between them. This CDR3 is built from 13 residues. DNA of the CDR3: TGTGCCAGCAGCTTTGGGGGCGGAGAGACCCAGTACTTC. The encoded protein is CASSFGGGETQYF.